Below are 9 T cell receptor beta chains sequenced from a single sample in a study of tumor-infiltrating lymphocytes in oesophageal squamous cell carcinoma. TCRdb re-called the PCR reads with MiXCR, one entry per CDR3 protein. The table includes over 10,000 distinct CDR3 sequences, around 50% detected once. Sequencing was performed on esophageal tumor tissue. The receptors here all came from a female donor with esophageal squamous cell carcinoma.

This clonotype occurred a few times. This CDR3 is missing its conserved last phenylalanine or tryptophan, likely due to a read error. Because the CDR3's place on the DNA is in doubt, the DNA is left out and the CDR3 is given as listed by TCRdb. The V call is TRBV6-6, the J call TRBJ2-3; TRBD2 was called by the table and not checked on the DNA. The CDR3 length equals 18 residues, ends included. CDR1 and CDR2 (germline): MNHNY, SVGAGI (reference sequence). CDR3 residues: CASSRRTTFSNSPLHFGP.

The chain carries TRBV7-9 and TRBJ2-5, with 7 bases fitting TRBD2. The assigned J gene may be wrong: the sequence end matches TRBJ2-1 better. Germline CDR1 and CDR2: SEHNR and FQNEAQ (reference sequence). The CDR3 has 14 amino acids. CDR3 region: CASIRSGAWDEQFF. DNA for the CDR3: TGTGCCAGCATTAGGAGCGGGGCTTGGGATGAGCAGTTCTTC.

The CDR3 protein is CASSRTSGRYNEQFF. For the CDR3, the DNA is TGTGCCAGCAGCCGGACTAGCGGGAGGTACAATGAGCAGTTCTTC. The rearrangement links TRBV12-3 or TRBV12-4 to TRBJ2-1; 14 positions match TRBD2. The J segment lost 4 bases and the V segment lost 6 bases, leaving 2 bases of the junction unmatched. The CDR3 covers 15 residues.

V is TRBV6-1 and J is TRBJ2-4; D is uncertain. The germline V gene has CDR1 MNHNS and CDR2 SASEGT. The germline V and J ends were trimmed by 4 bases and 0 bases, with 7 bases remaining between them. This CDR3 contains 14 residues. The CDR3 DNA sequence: TGTGCCAGCAGTGCCAACCTAGCCAAAAACATTCAGTACTTC. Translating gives CASSANLAKNIQYF.

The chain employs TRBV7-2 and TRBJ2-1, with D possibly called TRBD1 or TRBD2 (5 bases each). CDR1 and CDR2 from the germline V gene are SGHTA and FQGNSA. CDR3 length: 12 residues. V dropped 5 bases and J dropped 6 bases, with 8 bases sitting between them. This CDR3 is CASSVGTNEQFF. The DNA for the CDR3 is TGTGCCAGCAGCGTGGGGACCAATGAGCAGTTCTTC. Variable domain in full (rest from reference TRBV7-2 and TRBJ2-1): GAGVSQSPSNKVTEKGKDVELRCDPISGHTALYWYRQSLGQGLEFLIYFQGNSAPDKSGLPSDRFSAERTGGSVSTLTIQRTQQEDSAVYLCASSVGTNEQFFGPGTRLTVL.

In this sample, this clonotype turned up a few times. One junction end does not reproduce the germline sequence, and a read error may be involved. The CDR3 nucleotides read TGTGCTAGCAGCCTTAAGGGACAGAGTGCCCAGTACTTC. Translated: CASSLKGQSAQYF. The chain has TRBV7-6 and TRBJ2-5; 7 bases agree with TRBD1. CDR1 SGHVS and CDR2 FNYEAQ come from the germline V gene. This CDR3 spans 13 amino acids.

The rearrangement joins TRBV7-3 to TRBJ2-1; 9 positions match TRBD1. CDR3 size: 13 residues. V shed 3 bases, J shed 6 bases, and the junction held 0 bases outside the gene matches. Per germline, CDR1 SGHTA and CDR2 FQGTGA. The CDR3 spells CASSLDRGNEQFF. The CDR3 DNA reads TGTGCCAGCAGCTTGGACAGGGGCAATGAGCAGTTCTTC.

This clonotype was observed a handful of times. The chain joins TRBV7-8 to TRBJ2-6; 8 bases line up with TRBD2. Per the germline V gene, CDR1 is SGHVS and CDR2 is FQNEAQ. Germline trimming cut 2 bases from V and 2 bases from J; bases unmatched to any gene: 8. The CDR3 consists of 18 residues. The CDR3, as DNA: TGTGCCAGCAGCTTAAGGGGACTAGATTTCACTGGGGCCAACGTCCTGACTTTC. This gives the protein CASSLRGLDFTGANVLTF.

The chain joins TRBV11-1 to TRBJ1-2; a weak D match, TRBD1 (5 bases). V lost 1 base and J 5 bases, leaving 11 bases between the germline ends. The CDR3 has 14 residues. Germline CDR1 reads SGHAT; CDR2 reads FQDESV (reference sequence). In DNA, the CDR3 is TGTGCCAGCAGCTTAGAGGGGACTCGTTATGGCTACACCTTC. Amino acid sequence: CASSLEGTRYGYTF.